This T cell receptor (beta chain) was captured in a study of T-cell reconstitution after alpha-beta-depleted transplantation in children (TCRdb year 2016). For the study in its entirety: T-cell immune reconstitution after TCRalphabeta/CD19-depleted allogeneic hematopoietic cell transplantation in children was quantitatively tracked in the study by means of TCR repertoire profiling.

As encoded in the germline V gene, CDR1 is SGHRS while CDR2 is YFSETQ. Reading from cysteine to phenylalanine, the CDR3 counts 17 amino acids. CDR3 DNA is the only sequence kept; it has 51 bases, read in frame from the first base. V lost 4 bases and J lost 5 bases, and the count of bases not matched to a germline gene is 15. To prepare the library, PCR was applied. The sequencer listed for this sample is Illumina HiSeq 2500. TCR library preparation used molecular barcoding, with unique molecular identifiers applied to normalize quantification of the TCRbeta repertoire. TCRdb reworked the public reads: Q25 trimming with fastp, MiXCR clone assembly, productive beta chains retained. CDR3 protein duplicates are merged, each entry listing the most common genes and DNA. The sample table contains fewer than 550,000 distinct CDR3 sequences; only one count was recorded for 9.5% to 13% of them. Approximately 5% of the sample is in the top ten clones.

With respect to this clonotype: Its antigen remains unidentified. Per-nucleotide qualities are absent, and no much larger clonotype sits a single base away.

Here the sequenced sample was PBMCs from the stem cell graft donor, taken from the stem cell graft. The chain is encoded by TRBV5-1 joined to TRBJ2-5; the central 9 bases match TRBD1. The receptor was derived from a human donor who donated a stem cell graft to a child with acute myeloid leukemia. The CDR3 protein is CASSNRDRAWVRETQYF. The DNA is as follows: TGCGCCAGCAGCAACCGGGACAGGGCATGGGTGAGGGAGACCCAGTACTTC.